The entry below describes one T cell receptor beta chain. Germline V gene lookup returns CDR1 SGHVS and CDR2 FQNEAQ. The CDR3 extends over 16 amino acids. The V and J ends lost 6 bases and 0 bases, in that order; junction bases with no gene match: 9. The record originates from a study of blood T cell repertoires in COVID-19. Study details: The analysed material was cDNA or gDNA that came from T cells, B-cell-depleted T cells, or PBMCs.

Original handling: Counts of nucleated cells, estimated from reference gene primer amplification, were obtained. The protocol was immunoSEQ multiplex PCR, while the TCRdb copy is restricted to in-frame clones and leaves out a portion. Clone size and V and J calls were adopted from that table, with D and trimming inferred from the DNA. The table lists around 260,000 clones, approximately 90% of them singletons. The chain combines TRBV7-8 with TRBJ1-1; 8 bases are shared with TRBD1. The TCR sequence derives from a man aged 55 to 69 who had recovered from COVID-19. Source material: peripheral blood. CDR3 nucleotides: TGTGCCAGCAGTCAAGGACAGGGTCAAGTGAACACTGAAGCTTTCTTT. Its translation: CASSQGQGQVNTEAFF.